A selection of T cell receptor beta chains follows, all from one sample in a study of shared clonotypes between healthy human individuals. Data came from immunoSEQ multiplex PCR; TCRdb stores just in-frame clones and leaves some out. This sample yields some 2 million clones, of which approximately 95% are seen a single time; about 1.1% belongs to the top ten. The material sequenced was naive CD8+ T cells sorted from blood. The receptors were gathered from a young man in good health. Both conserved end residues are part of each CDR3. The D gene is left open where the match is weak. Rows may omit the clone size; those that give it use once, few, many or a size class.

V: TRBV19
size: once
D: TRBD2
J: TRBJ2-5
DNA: TGTGCCAGTAGTATAGACGCGGGAGTGGGCGAGACCCAGTACTTC
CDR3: CASSIDAGVGETQYF

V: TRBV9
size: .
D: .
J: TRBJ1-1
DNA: TGTGCCAGCAGCGTAGACGACAGGTTCAGGCCTGAAGCTTTCTTT
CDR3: CASSVDDRFRPEAFF

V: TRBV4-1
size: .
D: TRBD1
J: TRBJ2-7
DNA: TGCGCCAGCAGCCAACCGGGACAGACCACCTACGAGCAGTACTTC
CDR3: CASSQPGQTTYEQYF

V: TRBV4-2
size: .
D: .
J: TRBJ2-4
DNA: TGTGCCAGCAGCCAAGAAAGGCAGATACTAGCCAAAAACATTCAGTACTTC
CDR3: CASSQERQILAKNIQYF

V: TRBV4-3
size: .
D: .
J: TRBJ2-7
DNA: TGCGCCAGCAGCCAAGGGGTCGGGGTGATCTCCTACGAGCAGTACTTC
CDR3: CASSQGVGVISYEQYF

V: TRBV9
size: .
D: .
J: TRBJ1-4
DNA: TGTGCCAGCAGCGCCGGGACCCTACATGCGACTAATGAAAAACTGTTTTTT
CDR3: CASSAGTLHATNEKLFF

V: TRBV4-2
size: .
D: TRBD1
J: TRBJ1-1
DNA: TGTGCCAGCAGCCAAGTCGAACAGGGGTACGAAGCTTTCTTT
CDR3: CASSQVEQGYEAFF

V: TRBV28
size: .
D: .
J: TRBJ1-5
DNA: TGTGCCAGCAGTTTATTAGAGAGCAATCAGCCCCAGCATTTT
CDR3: CASSLLESNQPQHF

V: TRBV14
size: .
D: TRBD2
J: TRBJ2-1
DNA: TGTGCCAGCAGCCCAGTTAGCGGGGGCCGGCAGGGATACAATGAGCAGTTCTTC
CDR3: CASSPVSGGRQGYNEQFF

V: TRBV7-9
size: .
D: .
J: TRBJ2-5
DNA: TGTGCCAGCAGCTCGCCGCACAGGTACCAAGAGACCCAGTACTTC
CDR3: CASSSPHRYQETQYF

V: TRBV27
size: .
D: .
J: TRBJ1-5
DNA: TGTGCCAGCAGTTTGACAGGTCCGGGTGAGCCCCAGCATTTT
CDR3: CASSLTGPGEPQHF

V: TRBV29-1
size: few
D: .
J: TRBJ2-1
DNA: TGCAGCGTTGAAGATGGGTCGGCCGGGAATCCCTACAATGAGCAGTTCTTC
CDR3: CSVEDGSAGNPYNEQFF

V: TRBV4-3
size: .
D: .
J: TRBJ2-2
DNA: TGCGCCAGCAGCCAAGACCACGGGGGCACCGGGGAGCTGTTTTTT
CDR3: CASSQDHGGTGELFF

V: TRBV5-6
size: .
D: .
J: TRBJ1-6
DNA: TGTGCCAGCAGCTTGGCCAGAGGGCCCTATAATTCACCCCTCCACTTT
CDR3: CASSLARGPYNSPLHF

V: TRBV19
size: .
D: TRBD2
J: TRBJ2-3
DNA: TGTGCCAGTAGAGGACTAGCGGGGGAAGCAGATACGCAGTATTTT
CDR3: CASRGLAGEADTQYF

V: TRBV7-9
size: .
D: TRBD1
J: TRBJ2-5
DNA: TGTGCCAGCAGCTTAACACAGGGGGCGAGGGAGACCCAGTACTTC
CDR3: CASSLTQGARETQYF

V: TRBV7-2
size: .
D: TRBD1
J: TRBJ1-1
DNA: TGTGCCAGCAGCTTCCCTTCTGGACAGGGGGTGAACACTGAAGCTTTCTTT
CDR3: CASSFPSGQGVNTEAFF

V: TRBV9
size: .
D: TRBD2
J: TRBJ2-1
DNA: TGTGCCAGCAGCGTAACGGGCGGGAGCTCCTACAATGAGCAGTTCTTC
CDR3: CASSVTGGSSYNEQFF

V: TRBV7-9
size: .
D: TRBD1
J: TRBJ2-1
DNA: TGTGCCAGCAGCTTGCTGGGACAGGGCTACAATGAGCAGTTCTTC
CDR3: CASSLLGQGYNEQFF

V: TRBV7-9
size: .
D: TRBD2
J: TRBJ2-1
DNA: TGTGCCAGCAGCCCACCGATAGCGGGAGGGCCAGGGGATGAGCAGTTCTTC
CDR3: CASSPPIAGGPGDEQFF

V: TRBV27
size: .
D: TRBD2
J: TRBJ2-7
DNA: TGTGCCAGCAGTTCTTATAGCGGGAGCTCCTACGAGCAGTACTTC
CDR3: CASSSYSGSSYEQYF

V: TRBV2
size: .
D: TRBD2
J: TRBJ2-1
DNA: TGTGCCAGCAGTCCACCGGGACTAGCGGGACTCTACAATGAGCAGTTCTTC
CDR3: CASSPPGLAGLYNEQFF

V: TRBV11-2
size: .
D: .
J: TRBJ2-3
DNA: TGTGCCAGCAGCTTAGGTGTCCCACTCACAGATACGCAGTATTTT
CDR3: CASSLGVPLTDTQYF

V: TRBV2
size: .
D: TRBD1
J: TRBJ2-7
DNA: TGTGCCAGCAGGAACACCCCCCAGGGGGTCTACGAGCAGTACTTC
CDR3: CASRNTPQGVYEQYF

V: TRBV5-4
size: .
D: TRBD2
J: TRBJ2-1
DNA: TGTGCCAGCAGCCCGGAAGGACTAGCGGGAGGGCTGGGGCAGTTCTTC
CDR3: CASSPEGLAGGLGQFF

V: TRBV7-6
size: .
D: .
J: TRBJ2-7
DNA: TGTGCCAGCAGCCCTAATCCCGAACACGAGCAGTACTTC
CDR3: CASSPNPEHEQYF

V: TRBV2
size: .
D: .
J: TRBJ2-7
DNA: TGTGCCAGCAGTCCGCGGGACAGCTCCTACGAGCAGTACTTC
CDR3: CASSPRDSSYEQYF

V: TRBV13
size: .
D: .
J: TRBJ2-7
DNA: TGTGCCAGCAGCCCCCCCACCTCCCACGAGCAGTACTTC
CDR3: CASSPPTSHEQYF

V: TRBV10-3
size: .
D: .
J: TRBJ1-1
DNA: TGTGCCATCAGTGAGTATTCGGTGAGTGGTTCGTCGGGGACTGAAGCTTTCTTT
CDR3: CAISEYSVSGSSGTEAFF

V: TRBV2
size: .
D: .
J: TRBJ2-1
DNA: TGTGCCAGCAGTGAAGCGCTAGGACTGGTGGGTAATGAGCAGTTCTTC
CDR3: CASSEALGLVGNEQFF

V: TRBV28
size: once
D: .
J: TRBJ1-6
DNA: TGTGCCAGCAGTTTCATGGCAAATCTTGATTCACCCCTCCACTTT
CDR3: CASSFMANLDSPLHF

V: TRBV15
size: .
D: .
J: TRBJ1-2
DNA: TGTGCCACCAGCAGAGATTCGCCCGGGGAGGCCCATGGCTACACCTTC
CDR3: CATSRDSPGEAHGYTF

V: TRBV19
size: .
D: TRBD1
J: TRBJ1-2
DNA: TGTGCCAGTAGTAAAACAACAGGGGATGTTCGCTATGGCTACACCTTC
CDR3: CASSKTTGDVRYGYTF

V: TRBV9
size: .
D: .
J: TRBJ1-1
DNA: TGTGCCAGCAGCGACTCGACAGACCCGACTGAAGCTTTCTTT
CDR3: CASSDSTDPTEAFF

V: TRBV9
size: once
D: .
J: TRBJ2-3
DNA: TGTGCCAGCAGCGAGGGGGGCGCAGACACAGATACGCAGTATTTT
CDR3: CASSEGGADTDTQYF

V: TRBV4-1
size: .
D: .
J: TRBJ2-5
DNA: TGCGCCAGCAGCCTCCGGATGAGCGGGGAGACCCAGTACTTC
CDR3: CASSLRMSGETQYF

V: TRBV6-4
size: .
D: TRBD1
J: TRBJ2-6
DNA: TGTGCCAGCAGTAACGACAGGGCTGCCTCTGGGGCCAACGTCCTGACTTTC
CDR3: CASSNDRAASGANVLTF

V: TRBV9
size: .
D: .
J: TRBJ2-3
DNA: TGTGCCAGCAGCGTCCCCGCCGGGGATACGCAGTATTTT
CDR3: CASSVPAGDTQYF

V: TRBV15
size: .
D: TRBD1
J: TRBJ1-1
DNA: TGTGCCACCAGCAGAGAGACGCAGGGGGCGAACTTGGACACTGAAGCTTTCTTT
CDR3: CATSRETQGANLDTEAFF

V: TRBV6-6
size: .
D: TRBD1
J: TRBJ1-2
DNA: TGTGCCAGCAGTCCTACGGGGACAGTCTATGGCTACACCTTC
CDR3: CASSPTGTVYGYTF

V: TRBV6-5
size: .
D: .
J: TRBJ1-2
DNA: TGTGCCAGCAGTTATGTGGGCCTCTATGGCTACACCTTC
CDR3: CASSYVGLYGYTF

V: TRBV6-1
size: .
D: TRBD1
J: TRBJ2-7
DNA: TGTGCCAGCAGTGAAACGGGACAGGGGTCCTACGAGCAGTACTTC
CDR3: CASSETGQGSYEQYF

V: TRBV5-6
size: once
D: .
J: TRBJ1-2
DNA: TGTGCCAGCAGCTTGGGAGGGGCAGGTTCCTATGGCTACACCTTC
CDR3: CASSLGGAGSYGYTF

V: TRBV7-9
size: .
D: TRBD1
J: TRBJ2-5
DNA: TGTGCCAGCAGCGCCACCGGGACAGCCTTAGAGACCCAGTACTTC
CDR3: CASSATGTALETQYF

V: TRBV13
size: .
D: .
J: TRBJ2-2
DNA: TGTGCCAGCAGCTTAAGCGGGGAGCTGTTTTTT
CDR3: CASSLSGELFF

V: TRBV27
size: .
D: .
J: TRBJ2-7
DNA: TGTGCCAGCGCCAGTGGTCGGGCCTACGAGCAGTACTTC
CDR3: CASASGRAYEQYF

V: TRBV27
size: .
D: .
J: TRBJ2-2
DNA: TGTGCCAGCAGCCCCCTATCGATGAACACCGGGGAGCTGTTTTTT
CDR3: CASSPLSMNTGELFF

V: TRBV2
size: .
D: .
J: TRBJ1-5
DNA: TGTGCCAGCAGTGAAGATCGGCGAACCAATCAGCCCCAGCATTTT
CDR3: CASSEDRRTNQPQHF

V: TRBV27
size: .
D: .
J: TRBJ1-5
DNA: TGTGCCAGCAGTTTAACCAAAATAGGGCAGCCCCAGCATTTT
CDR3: CASSLTKIGQPQHF

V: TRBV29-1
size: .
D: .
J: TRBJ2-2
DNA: TGCAGCGTTGAGAAACCGAACACCGGGGAGCTGTTTTTT
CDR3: CSVEKPNTGELFF

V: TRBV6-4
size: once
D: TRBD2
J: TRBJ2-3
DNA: TGTGCCAGCAAACGGGGCGGGGGTGATACGCAGTATTTT
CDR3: CASKRGGGDTQYF

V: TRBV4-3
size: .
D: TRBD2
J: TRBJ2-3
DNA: TGCGCCAGCAGCCAAGATTTACTAGCGGGAGTTGGAGATACGCAGTATTTT
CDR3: CASSQDLLAGVGDTQYF

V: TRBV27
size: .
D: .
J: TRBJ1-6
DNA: TGTGCCAGCAGTTTTGGGGGCATCCCACCCCTCCACTTT
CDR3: CASSFGGIPPLHF

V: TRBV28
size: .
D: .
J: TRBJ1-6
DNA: TGTGCCAGCAGTCCTAACAGGGCTTATAATTCACCCCTCCACTTT
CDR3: CASSPNRAYNSPLHF

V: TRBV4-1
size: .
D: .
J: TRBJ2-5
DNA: TGCGCCAGCAGCCAAGATCATCGAGAGACCCAGTACTTC
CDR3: CASSQDHRETQYF